Described below is a single T cell receptor beta chain sequence and its context. The data derive from a study of blood T cell repertoires in COVID-19. Looking at the study overall: From the United States, Italy and Spain came samples of acute and convalescent COVID-19.

Trimming shortened V by 2 bases and J by 2 bases, and 12 bases separated the two germline ends. CDR1 and CDR2 from the germline V gene are KGHDR and SFDVKD. The CDR3 is 16 residues long. TCRdb keeps only in-frame clones here, not all; method: immunoSEQ multiplex PCR. Of roughly 80,000 clones listed, 60% to 85% are singletons. The J gene is TRBJ2-1, the V gene TRBV24-1; the D gene is possibly TRBD2 (5 bases). The sequence derives from a human donor in a cohort sampled during active COVID-19. Input material: peripheral blood. The CDR3 nucleotides read TGTGCCACCAGTGATTCTGGGAGAAGTGCCTACAATGAGCAGTTCTTC. It is translated as CATSDSGRSAYNEQFF.